This T cell receptor (beta chain) was sequenced in a study of cytomegalovirus exposure and HLA in healthy donors. Both 60 Vbeta primers and 13 Jbeta primers went into the PCR. TCRdb keeps only in-frame clones here, not all; method: immunoSEQ multiplex PCR. The sample records almost 200,000 clones, about 85% being singletons. The junction had 6 bases not matched to a gene; V was cut back by 3 bases and J by 6 bases. The CDR3 is 14 residues long. CDR1 is MGHDK, CDR2 SYGVNS, per germline. The gene calls are TRBV25-1 and TRBJ1-2; 8 bases agree with TRBD1. Sequenced: PBMCs. This sequence originates from a male donor in good health and CMV-seropositive. The CDR3 protein is CASSDGQGVHGYTF. CDR3 nucleotides: TGTGCCAGCAGTGACGGACAGGGAGTGCATGGCTACACCTTC.